These 17 T cell receptor beta chains came from one sample sequenced in a study of blood T cells in healthy people across ages. PCR was performed a second time for roughly 7 to 11 cycles using a sample-barcoded 5' primer and a J-beta primer mix. Each CDR3 protein is one row after TCRdb ran MiXCR on the 5' RACE reads. The sample has more than 900,000 distinct CDR3 sequences; roughly 24% are singletons. These data were likewise used in another study, on T cells of mothers and their children.

The sequenced material came from blood. These receptors were collected from a girl under 10 years old in good health.

The V and J genes are TRBV27 and TRBJ2-7, with D maybe TRBD1 (5 bases). Trimming cost V 3 bases and J 5 bases, with 14 bases left between them. Per the germline V gene, CDR1 is MNHEY and CDR2 is SMNVEV (reference sequence). The CDR3 totals 14 residues. The CDR3 loop is CASSLQGPFHEQYF. CDR3 in DNA: TGTGCCAGCAGTTTGCAGGGTCCCTTCCACGAGCAGTACTTC.

This clonotype has just a few counts. V is TRBV12-3 or TRBV12-4 and J is TRBJ1-3; D not certain. The CDR3 contains 14 residues. Trimming removed 5 bases at V and 0 bases at J, with 8 bases between. The CDR3 sequence: CASSAQNSGNTIYF. In DNA, the CDR3 is TGTGCCAGCAGTGCCCAGAACTCTGGAAACACCATATATTTT.

V is TRBV12-3 or TRBV12-4 and J is TRBJ2-5; TRBD1 is a possible D gene (6 bases). Gene TRBJ2-1 matches the end of the DNA better, so the J call may be wrong. This CDR3 is built from 15 residues. The CDR3 nucleotides read TGTGCCAGCAGTTTAGATGGGACAATGGTCAATGAGCAGTTCTTC. Protein: CASSLDGTMVNEQFF.

This clonotype has ten or more counts. The rearrangement links TRBV4-1 to TRBJ1-3; a weak D match, TRBD1 (5 bases). This CDR3 comprises 15 residues. Per germline, CDR1 MGHRA and CDR2 YSYEKL. V shed 0 bases and J shed 2 bases, with 8 bases lying between them. The CDR3 region has the DNA TGCGCCAGCAGCCAAGATAGGGGAGCTGGAAACACCATATATTTT. Translated, it gives CASSQDRGAGNTIYF.

This sequence joins TRBV15 and TRBJ2-6; D is ambiguous. CDR3 length equals 16 residues. Trimming shortened V by 3 bases and J by 0 bases, and 9 bases separated the two germline ends. CDR1 is LNHNV and CDR2 is YYDKDF in the germline V gene (reference sequence). CDR3 sequence reads: CATSRVYLSGANVLTF. CDR3 DNA: TGTGCCACCAGCAGGGTTTACCTCTCTGGGGCCAACGTCCTGACTTTC.

This clonotype was found a few times. This chain connects TRBV6-6 to TRBJ2-1; 10 bases fit TRBD1. CDR1 and CDR2 (germline): MNHNY, SVGAGI (reference sequence). The V and J ends lost 5 bases and 2 bases, in that order; junction bases with no gene match: 6. CDR3 length: 16 amino acids. CDR3 DNA: TGTGCCAGCAGTACCTGGGACAGGGGCACCTACAATGAGCAGTTCTTC. Its translation: CASSTWDRGTYNEQFF.

A few counts support this clonotype. The chain couples TRBV29-1 to TRBJ1-1, with a weak D call TRBD1 (5 bases). CDR1 and CDR2 (germline): SQVTM, ANQGSEA. The CDR3 runs to 13 residues. V was shortened by 7 bases and J by 1 base, with 13 bases between the two germline ends. CDR3 residues: CSADFQGNTEAFF. CDR3 nucleotide sequence: TGCAGCGCTGACTTTCAGGGGAACACTGAAGCTTTCTTT. The whole variable domain, filled in from reference TRBV29-1 and TRBJ1-1, reads SAVISQKPSRDICQRGTSLTIQCQVDSQVTMMFWYRQQPGQSLTLIATANQGSEATYESGFVIDKFPISRPNLTFSTLTVSNMSPEDSSIYLCSADFQGNTEAFFGQGTRLTVV.

The V and J genes are TRBV7-9 and TRBJ1-4; D is possibly TRBD1 (5 bases). The germline CDR1 and CDR2 sequences are SEHNR and FQNEAQ (reference sequence). Trimming stripped 1 base from V and 6 bases from J, with 12 bases between. This CDR3 contains 15 residues. CDR3 in amino acids: CASSLGSPGDEKLFF. The CDR3, as DNA: TGTGCCAGCAGCTTAGGTTCCCCGGGGGATGAAAAACTGTTTTTT.

This clonotype was picked up a small number of times. The rearrangement joins TRBV5-1 to TRBJ2-6; D ambiguous. The ends were cut back, 1 base at V and 4 bases at J, with 18 bases in the middle. The V gene's germline CDR1 is SGHRS and CDR2 YFSETQ. This CDR3 is built from 18 residues. CDR3 sequence (DNA): TGCGCCAGCAGCTTGCCAGGCAGCCCGGGTTCCGGGGCCAACGTCCTGACTTTC. Encoded protein: CASSLPGSPGSGANVLTF.

The chain couples TRBV6-1 to TRBJ2-2; 9 nucleotides match TRBD1. Unmatched junction bases numbered 13, after V lost 7 bases and J lost 4 bases. This CDR3 region has 17 residues. CDR1 MNHNS and CDR2 SASEGT come from the germline V gene. CDR3 sequence reads: CASTYRGPPFFTGELFF. The CDR3 DNA reads TGTGCCAGCACCTACAGGGGGCCTCCCTTCTTCACCGGGGAGCTGTTTTTT.

This clonotype was seen a few times. The chain employs TRBV29-1 and TRBJ1-2, with TRBD1 as a possible D gene (6 bases). Trimming pared 3 bases from V and 3 bases from J, leaving 8 bases between. This CDR3 spans 12 amino acids. Germline V gives CDR1 SQVTM, CDR2 ANQGSEA. The CDR3 sequence is CSVESGDYGYTF. The CDR3 region has the DNA TGCAGCGTTGAGTCAGGGGACTATGGCTACACCTTC.

The chain has TRBV5-6 and TRBJ2-5; 8 bases align to TRBD2. The CDR3 contains 13 residues. J gave up 7 bases and V 3 bases, and 5 bases lay outside the gene matches. Germline V lookup: CDR1 SGHDT, CDR2 YYEEEE. DNA for the CDR3: TGTGCCAGCAGCTATAGCGGGGCAGGGACCCAGTACTTC. The encoded protein is CASSYSGAGTQYF.

This chain links TRBV29-1 with TRBJ1-1; 8 nucleotides line up with TRBD1. The CDR3 spans 13 residues. Germline V CDR1 and CDR2: SQVTM, ANQGSEA. V shed 6 bases, J shed 3 bases, and the junction held 6 bases outside the gene matches. The CDR3 reads CSVARTGYTEAFF. The CDR3 region has the DNA TGCAGCGTAGCAAGGACAGGGTACACTGAAGCTTTCTTT.

The rearrangement uses TRBV29-1 and TRBJ2-1, with no clear D. The CDR3 spans 12 residues. Germline V CDR1 and CDR2: SQVTM, ANQGSEA. Trimming removed 0 bases at V and 8 bases at J, with 8 bases between. This chain's CDR3 is CSVEDRLHEQFF. CDR3 sequence (DNA): TGCAGCGTTGAAGATCGACTCCATGAGCAGTTCTTC.

This clonotype has only a few counts. The junction differs from germline at one of its ends, possibly a read error. The CDR3 protein is CSARDPGTALYNEQLF. The CDR3 DNA follows: TGCAGTGCTAGAGATCCCGGGACCGCCTTATACAATGAGCAGCTCTTC. The chain couples TRBV20-1 to TRBJ2-5; D tentatively reads TRBD1 or TRBD2 (5 bases each). The CDR3 covers 16 residues. The germline CDR1 and CDR2 sequences are DFQATT and SNEGSKA (reference sequence).

The CDR3 region is CASSTLETTWLYF. Here the CDR3 DNA reads TGTGCCAGTAGCACCTTAGAGACAACCTGGCTGTATTTT. V is TRBV19 and J is TRBJ2-3; D gene uncertain. The V gene lost 6 bases and the J gene lost 14 bases, with 21 bases spanning the gap. This CDR3 region has 13 residues. CDR1 and CDR2 (germline): LNHDA, SQIVND (reference sequence).

V gene TRBV7-9 combines with J gene TRBJ1-4; no definite D call. Germline values: CDR1 SEHNR, CDR2 FQNEAQ (reference sequence). CDR3 length: 13 residues. The V end was cut by 1 base, the J end by 8 bases, with 8 bases between. The CDR3 loop reads CASSLDFEEKLFF. The DNA for the CDR3 is TGTGCCAGCAGCTTAGATTTTGAGGAAAAACTGTTTTTT.